Below are 13 T cell receptor beta chains sequenced from a single sample in a study of T-cell memory formation after mild COVID-19. From the 5' RACE reads, TCRdb called clonotypes with MiXCR, one entry per CDR3 protein. The profile shows around 340,000 distinct CDR3 sequences, about 15% of them singletons. Sequenced sample: PBMCs or a T cell subset sorted from them (not recorded which). The receptors come from a man between 18 and 35 years old who had mild COVID-19 (a few samples of this study predate the infection). Cell type and time point are not known.

The rearrangement uses TRBV7-2 and TRBJ2-5, with 7 bases aligning to TRBD1. Germline loops: CDR1 SGHTA, CDR2 FQGNSA. Losses at the gene ends were 4 bases for V and 5 bases for J; bases not matched to a gene: 7. The CDR3 consists of 14 residues. In DNA form, the CDR3 reads TGTGCCAGCAGCTCGGGACAGCACGCGGAGACCCAGTACTTC. Amino acid sequence: CASSSGQHAETQYF.

Here the CDR3 DNA reads TGTGCCAGTACCCTCGACAGGGCCACAGATACGCAGTATTTT. This encodes CASTLDRATDTQYF. The J gene is TRBJ2-3, the V gene TRBV19; TRBD1 matches at 7 bases. There are 14 residues in the CDR3. J gave up 2 bases and V 7 bases, and 6 bases lay outside the gene matches. CDR1 is LNHDA and CDR2 is SQIVND in the germline V gene (reference sequence).

This chain connects TRBV25-1 to TRBJ1-5, with D maybe TRBD1 (6 bases). With 1 base removed from V and 7 bases from J, the gap between germline ends came to 14 bases. The V gene's germline CDR1 is MGHDK and CDR2 SYGVNS. CDR3 length equals 15 residues. The CDR3 DNA follows: TGTGCCAGCAGTGAATCGGGGGGGGCCGGGCAGCCCCAGCATTTT. Residues: CASSESGGAGQPQHF.

This clonotype occurred many times. One end of the junction fails to match germline, which may point to a read error. The CDR3 nucleotides read TGTGCCAGCAGCTTAGCGAACCAAGAGACCCAGTACTTC. Its translation is CASSLANQETQYF. The chain joins TRBV5-1 to TRBJ2-5; D might be TRBD2 (5 bases). From germline, CDR1 is SGHRS and CDR2 YFSETQ. There are 13 residues in the CDR3.

The genes are TRBV4-1 and TRBJ2-3; 10 positions match TRBD2. This CDR3 is 16 amino acids long. Per the germline V gene, CDR1 is MGHRA and CDR2 is YSYEKL. Trimming at V came to 4 bases and at J to 5 bases, leaving 9 bases not matched to a gene. CDR3 amino acids: CASSLRRAGGQDTQYF. The CDR3 region has the DNA TGCGCCAGCAGCCTCAGACGAGCGGGGGGGCAAGATACGCAGTATTTT.

The rearrangement joins TRBV11-2 to TRBJ1-2; 9 bases match TRBD1. Per the germline V gene, CDR1 is SGHAT and CDR2 is FQNNGV. This CDR3 has 14 residues. V lost 3 bases, J lost 7 bases, and 6 bases stayed unmatched. CDR3 sequence (DNA): TGTGCCAGCAGCTTGCTTGGGACAGGGTCTGGCTACACCTTC. Translated, it gives CASSLLGTGSGYTF.

The chain joins TRBV28 to TRBJ2-1; 12 nucleotides agree with TRBD2. V lost 6 bases to trimming and J lost 5 bases; unmatched junction nucleotides: 20. The CDR3 loop spans 20 amino acids. CDR1 is MDHEN and CDR2 is SYDVKM in the germline V gene. The CDR3 is CASSSTVTSGGHPSDNEQFF. CDR3 DNA: TGTGCCAGCAGCTCCACCGTGACTAGCGGGGGACACCCTAGCGACAATGAGCAGTTCTTC.

The V and J genes are TRBV5-1 and TRBJ2-3, with 12 bases lining up with TRBD2. CDR1 and CDR2 (germline): SGHRS, YFSETQ. CDR3 length equals 16 residues. With V trimmed by 4 bases and J by 4 bases, 7 bases remained unmatched. This CDR3 reads CASSATSGGSADTQYF. The CDR3, as DNA: TGCGCCAGCAGCGCTACTAGCGGGGGGTCTGCAGATACGCAGTATTTT. Full variable domain (remainder filled in from reference TRBV5-1 and TRBJ2-3): KAGVTQTPRYLIKTRGQQVTLSCSPISGHRSVSWYQQTPGQGLQFLFEYFSETQRNKGNFPGRFSGRQFSNSRSEMNVSTLELGDSALYLCASSATSGGSADTQYFGPGTRLTVL.

The chain couples TRBV4-2 to TRBJ1-2; 8 nucleotides align to TRBD1. CDR1 and CDR2 (germline): LGHNA, YNFKEQ. Germline trimming cut 0 bases from V and 3 bases from J; bases unmatched to any gene: 3. This CDR3 spans 15 amino acids. CDR3 coding DNA: TGTGCCAGCAGCCAAGATTCGACAGGGGACTATGGCTACACCTTC. Its protein product is CASSQDSTGDYGYTF.

The chain is built from TRBV28 and TRBJ2-1; 7 bases line up with TRBD2. The CDR3 length is 14 residues. Germline V gene data show CDR1 as MDHEN and CDR2 as SYDVKM. Trimming removed 8 bases from V and 0 bases from J; junction bases left unmatched: 4. The CDR3 is CASGAGSSYNEQFF. In DNA form, the CDR3 reads TGTGCCAGCGGAGCGGGGAGCTCCTACAATGAGCAGTTCTTC.

This clonotype was seen more than once but under ten times. The rearrangement links TRBV6-5 to TRBJ1-1; 9 bases map to TRBD1. V shed 7 bases, J shed 3 bases, and the junction held 6 bases outside the gene matches. The germline gives CDR1 MNHEY, CDR2 SVGAGI. This CDR3 contains 14 residues. CDR3 protein: CASKRDRADTEAFF. In DNA form, the CDR3 reads TGTGCCAGCAAAAGGGACAGGGCGGACACTGAAGCTTTCTTT.

This clonotype has at least ten counts. V usage is TRBV7-9 and J usage is TRBJ1-3; D is undetermined. This CDR3 spans 16 amino acids. The germline V and J ends were trimmed by 4 bases and 0 bases, with 13 bases remaining between them. The germline CDR1 and CDR2 sequences are SEHNR and FQNEAQ (reference sequence). The CDR3 here is CASSSTGPSSGNTIYF. The CDR3 DNA is TGTGCCAGCAGCTCGACCGGGCCTAGCTCTGGAAACACCATATATTTT.

The gene calls are TRBV4-3 and TRBJ2-2, with D tentatively TRBD2 (6 bases). The CDR3 consists of 16 residues. V was clipped by 4 bases and J by 5 bases, with 17 bases between them. CDR1 and CDR2 from the germline V gene are LGHNA and YSLEER. This CDR3 reads CASSPRTGGRTGELFF. Written as DNA, the CDR3 is TGCGCCAGCAGCCCCCGGACTGGAGGGAGGACCGGGGAGCTGTTTTTT.